This T cell receptor (beta chain) was profiled in a study of cytomegalovirus exposure and HLA in healthy donors. The primer mix had 60 Vbeta and 13 Jbeta primers. Some clones are missing from TCRdb's copy, which holds only in-frame ones; the method was immunoSEQ multiplex PCR. The data hold around 150,000 clones, with around 79% observed a single time. The CDR3 consists of 16 residues. Trimming at V came to 7 bases and at J to 0 bases, leaving 11 bases not matched to a gene. Germline V lookup: CDR1 SQVTM, CDR2 ANQGSEA. The receptor was isolated from a male donor in good health and CMV-seronegative. The rearrangement joins TRBV29-1 to TRBJ2-1, with 8 bases identical to TRBD2. Sequenced material: PBMCs. The CDR3, as DNA: TGCAGCGCCCACTCGGGCGGGGGGAGCTCCTACAATGAGCAGTTCTTC. It translates to CSAHSGGGSSYNEQFF.